Shown below are 27 T cell receptor beta chains from a single sample sequenced in a study of T cells in Graves' hyperthyroidism and ophthalmopathy. RNA transcripts gave rise to amplified TCR beta CDR3 regions. With the HTBI primer set, the TCR CDR3 went through a first round of RT-PCR. From the multiplex PCR reads, TCRdb called clonotypes with MiXCR, one entry per CDR3 protein. The sample includes about 600,000 distinct CDR3 sequences, approximately 15% of them seen just once. Source material: blood. Source of these receptors: a woman aged 40 to 55 with Graves' ophthalmopathy.

This clonotype turned up a few times. The genes are TRBV7-9 and TRBJ2-5, with D hard to call. V lost 6 bases, J lost 8 bases, and 13 bases lay in between. The CDR3 extends over 12 amino acids. Germline lookup yields CDR1 SEHNR and CDR2 FQNEAQ (reference sequence). The CDR3 coding sequence is TGTGCCAGCAGGGTGGACCCGAACACCCAGTACTTC. Residues: CASRVDPNTQYF.

This clonotype has at least ten counts. The rearrangement joins TRBV27 to TRBJ2-5; TRBD2 matches 7 bases. The CDR3 length is 15 residues. CDR1 and CDR2 (germline): MNHEY, SMNVEV (reference sequence). Trimming removed 5 bases from V and 5 bases from J; junction bases left unmatched: 11. The DNA for the CDR3 is TGTGCCAGCAGTAGGGGAGAGGGAGGGCTGGAGACCCAGTACTTC. It encodes CASSRGEGGLETQYF.

This chain uses TRBV5-4 with TRBJ2-5, with 7 bases fitting TRBD1. The J call is doubtful: the DNA matches TRBJ2-1 better. The CDR3 runs to 13 residues. Per the germline V gene, CDR1 is SGHNT and CDR2 is YYREEE (reference sequence). CDR3 DNA sequence: TGTGCCAGCAGCCTCAGGGGGTTTGAGACCCAGTTCTTC. As protein: CASSLRGFETQFF.

This clonotype has ten or more counts. J is TRBJ2-3 and V is TRBV11-2, with D perhaps TRBD2 (5 bases). Trimming removed 0 bases from V and 0 bases from J, with 10 bases in between. The CDR3 has 16 amino acids. Germline CDR1 is SGHAT and CDR2 is FQNNGV. CDR3 nucleotides: TGTGCCAGCAGCTTAGACCTCCCGGGAAGCACAGATACGCAGTATTTT. Translation: CASSLDLPGSTDTQYF.

This clonotype was detected ten times or more. This chain links TRBV12-3 or TRBV12-4 with TRBJ1-5; the D is unclear. The CDR3 has 18 amino acids. V was cut by 1 base and J by 1 base, with 17 bases left in between. The CDR3 DNA sequence: TGTGCCAGCAGTTTAGATTGGGATGGACGGGGAAGCAATCAGCCCCAGCATTTT. This translates into CASSLDWDGRGSNQPQHF.

The table lists this clonotype with many counts. This sequence joins TRBV30 and TRBJ2-1; 13 bases are shared with TRBD2. This CDR3 comprises 16 residues. Germline lookup yields CDR1 GTSNPN and CDR2 SVGIG (reference sequence). V lost 2 bases and J lost 3; bases outside the gene matches: 4. The CDR3 spells CAWSRTSGGRYNEQFF. The CDR3 region has the DNA TGTGCCTGGAGTAGGACTAGCGGGGGCCGCTACAATGAGCAGTTCTTC.

The genes are TRBV5-1 and TRBJ2-6, with no clear D. The V end lost 0 bases, the J end lost 1 base, and 8 bases lay between the germline ends. CDR1 and CDR2 (germline): SGHRS, YFSETQ. The CDR3 sequence is 16 residues long. This CDR3 reads CASSLESGSGANVLTF. The CDR3 DNA is TGCGCCAGCAGCTTGGAATCCGGGTCTGGGGCCAACGTCCTGACTTTC.

This clonotype was recorded at least ten times. A junction boundary mismatches the germline segment, possibly from a read error. The chain has TRBV5-1 and TRBJ2-3; D unclear. The CDR3 totals 13 residues. Germline V gene data show CDR1 as SGHRS and CDR2 as YFSETQ. CDR3 residues: CASSLGPPDTQYF. The CDR3 coding sequence is TGTGCCAGCAGCTTAGGACCGCCAGATACGCAGTATTTT. Full variable domain (outside the CDR3, taken from reference TRBV5-1 and TRBJ2-3): KAGVTQTPRYLIKTRGQQVTLSCSPISGHRSVSWYQQTPGQGLQFLFEYFSETQRNKGNFPGRFSGRQFSNSRSEMNVSTLELGDSALYLCASSLGPPDTQYFGPGTRLTVL.

This clonotype was detected many times. This rearrangement joins TRBV20-1 to TRBJ2-3; 7 nucleotides agree with TRBD1. V was pared by 3 bases and J by 3 bases, with 3 bases of the junction left unmatched. Germline V CDR1 and CDR2: DFQATT, SNEGSKA (reference sequence). There are 13 residues in the CDR3. The CDR3 sequence: CSASRDSTDTQYF. The CDR3 region has the DNA TGCAGTGCTAGTCGGGACAGTACAGATACGCAGTATTTT.

The rearrangement uses TRBV12-3 or TRBV12-4 and TRBJ2-3; D not resolved. The CDR3 runs 15 residues. The V gene lost 7 bases and the J gene lost 4 bases, with 18 bases spanning the gap. The chain's CDR3 is CASTLPSANPDTQYF. The CDR3 coding sequence is TGTGCCAGCACCCTTCCTAGTGCCAACCCAGATACGCAGTATTTT.

This clonotype was counted a few times. The V gene is TRBV4-1, the J gene TRBJ2-7; D not certain. Deletions cut 4 bases from V and 3 bases from J, with 13 bases between. CDR3 length: 14 residues. Germline CDR1 and CDR2: MGHRA and YSYEKL. This chain's CDR3 is CASSLGRPDYEQYF. Written as DNA, the CDR3 is TGCGCCAGCAGCCTTGGAAGGCCAGACTACGAGCAGTACTTC.

This clonotype came up a few times. This CDR3 is CSARGGLALRQYF. In DNA form, the CDR3 reads TGCAGTGCTAGAGGGGGACTAGCCCTACGGCAGTATTTT. J is TRBJ2-3 and V is TRBV20-1, with 9 bases fitting TRBD2. The CDR3 runs to 13 residues. In germline, CDR1 is DFQATT, CDR2 SNEGSKA (reference sequence). V lost 1 base and J lost 11; bases outside the gene matches: 7.

The chain employs TRBV10-3 and TRBJ2-1; 8 positions match TRBD2. Germline V gene lookup returns CDR1 ENHRY and CDR2 SYGVKD. The CDR3 is 14 amino acids. The V gene end was trimmed by 6 bases and the J gene end by 4 bases; junction bases not matched to a gene: 5. The CDR3, as DNA: TGTGCCATCAGGCGGGAGGATCTTTACAATGAGCAGTTCTTC. Translated, it gives CAIRREDLYNEQFF.

This clonotype was found many times. This sequence joins TRBV11-2 and TRBJ2-1, with 7 bases matching TRBD1. Germline lookup yields CDR1 SGHAT and CDR2 FQNNGV. Trimming took 5 bases from V and 0 from J; bases not matched to a gene: 4. This CDR3 is built from 15 residues. The CDR3 reads CASSHRDSSYNEQFF. The DNA of the CDR3 is TGTGCCAGCAGCCATCGGGACAGCTCCTACAATGAGCAGTTCTTC.

This clonotype has ten or more counts. The V and J genes are TRBV6-6 and TRBJ2-1; 9 bases map to TRBD2. The CDR3 extends over 16 amino acids. The junction had 4 bases not matched to a gene; V was cut back by 2 bases and J by 2 bases. Germline CDR1 is MNHNY and CDR2 is SVGAGI (reference sequence). CDR3 sequence (DNA): TGTGCCAGCAGTTACATAGCGGGGGAGACCTACAATGAGCAGTTCTTC. Protein product: CASSYIAGETYNEQFF.

This clonotype was seen at least ten times. The chain carries TRBV30 and TRBJ2-1; D remains ambiguous. Trimming took 0 bases from V and 2 from J, leaving 2 bases between them. Germline V CDR1 and CDR2: GTSNPN, SVGIG (reference sequence). CDR3 length: 12 residues. The CDR3 DNA follows: TGTGCCTGGAGTGTACCCTACAATGAGCAGTTCTTC. This sequence encodes CAWSVPYNEQFF.

This clonotype was detected a few times. The chain has TRBV20-1 and TRBJ1-1; maybe TRBD1 (5 bases). CDR1 is DFQATT and CDR2 is SNEGSKA in the germline V gene (reference sequence). Deletions cut 1 base from V and 3 bases from J, with 18 bases between. The CDR3 is 16 amino acids. CDR3 in amino acids: CSARVGGPGGDTEAFF. Written as DNA, the CDR3 is TGCAGTGCTAGAGTGGGCGGCCCCGGAGGGGACACTGAAGCTTTCTTT.

This chain links TRBV29-1 with TRBJ1-1; D unclear. The CDR3 has 13 residues. Per the germline V gene, CDR1 is SQVTM and CDR2 is ANQGSEA. V was pared by 5 bases and J by 1 base, with 11 bases between. The CDR3 is CSVRKERNTEAFF. CDR3 nucleotide sequence: TGCAGCGTTCGGAAAGAGAGGAACACTGAAGCTTTCTTT.

This clonotype has ten or more counts. The chain joins TRBV11-1 to TRBJ2-1; the match to TRBD1 covers 9 bases. This CDR3 region has 13 residues. Germline V gene sequence: CDR1 SGHAT, CDR2 FQDESV (reference sequence). Trimming at V came to 4 bases and at J to 8 bases, leaving 3 bases not matched to a gene. CDR3 amino acids: CASSSGQGHEQFF. DNA for the CDR3: TGTGCCAGCAGCTCGGGACAGGGCCATGAGCAGTTCTTC.

This chain joins TRBV5-5 and TRBJ2-7, with 8 bases lining up with TRBD1. The J segment lost 3 bases and the V segment lost 5 bases, leaving 10 bases of the junction unmatched. This CDR3 has 15 residues. CDR1 and CDR2 (germline): SGHKS, YYEKEE (reference sequence). CDR3 coding DNA: TGTGCCAGCAGTCCCGGGACAGGTAGGATCTACGAGCAGTACTTC. Translated: CASSPGTGRIYEQYF.

This clonotype was counted at least ten times. The rearrangement uses TRBV3-1 and TRBJ2-1; 8 positions agree with TRBD1. The germline gives CDR1 LGHDT, CDR2 YNNKEL (reference sequence). The CDR3 spans 14 residues. The trim removed 6 bases at V and 7 bases at J, leaving 8 bases unmatched. The CDR3 is CASRTSGGGNEQFF. In DNA, the CDR3 is TGTGCCAGCAGGACCTCAGGGGGCGGGAATGAGCAGTTCTTC.

This clonotype was detected ten times or more. The CDR3 DNA follows: TGTGCCAGCAGTAACAGGCGGTCGGGGGCAGATACGCAGTATTTT. Amino acids: CASSNRRSGADTQYF. This chain connects TRBV2 to TRBJ2-3; possible D gene TRBD2, 6 bases. Germline assignment: CDR1 SNHLY and CDR2 FYNNEI. The CDR3 length is 15 residues. With 5 bases removed from V and 4 bases from J, the gap between germline ends came to 16 bases.

This clonotype showed up many times. This sequence joins TRBV18 and TRBJ2-5; TRBD1 aligns across 9 bases. There are 15 residues in the CDR3. Germline lookup yields CDR1 KGHSH and CDR2 LQKENI. The trim removed 0 bases at V and 4 bases at J, leaving 3 bases unmatched. The CDR3 DNA is TGTGCCAGCTCACCACCGGGACAGGGTGGAGAGACCCAGTACTTC. Its protein product is CASSPPGQGGETQYF.

This clonotype was recorded a few times. CDR3 amino acids: CASSAGSDYGYTF. CDR3 nucleotides: TGTGCCAGCAGTGCAGGGTCGGACTATGGCTACACCTTC. The chain has TRBV12-3 or TRBV12-4 and TRBJ1-2; D perhaps matches TRBD1 (5 bases). V was pared by 5 bases and J by 3 bases, with 10 bases between. The CDR3 runs to 13 residues.

This clonotype occurred many times. The chain has TRBV6-1 and TRBJ1-1, with D unresolved. Trimming took off 7 bases at V and 6 bases at J, with 15 bases between the two ends. CDR3 size: 13 residues. CDR1 and CDR2 from the germline V gene are MNHNS and SASEGT. CDR3 DNA: TGTGCCAGCAAGGGAGGCGTGTACCCTGAAGCTTTCTTT. The encoded protein is CASKGGVYPEAFF.

This clonotype occurred many times. This sequence joins TRBV28 and TRBJ1-1; TRBD1 matches at 9 bases. V lost 8 bases, J lost 4 bases, and 8 bases stayed unmatched. The germline V gene has CDR1 MDHEN and CDR2 SYDVKM. CDR3 length equals 14 residues. The DNA for the CDR3 is TGTGCCAGCGGCACAGGGGGCCGGAGCACTGAAGCTTTCTTT. Its protein is CASGTGGRSTEAFF.

The chain uses TRBV9 and TRBJ2-7; D perhaps matches TRBD1 (6 bases). V gave up 4 bases and J gave up 5 bases, with 13 bases separating them. Germline CDR1 reads SGDLS; CDR2 reads YYNGEE. The CDR3 consists of 13 residues. This CDR3 is CASSTNTGNEQYF. The CDR3 coding sequence is TGTGCCAGCAGCACCAACACAGGGAACGAGCAGTACTTC.